This TCR beta chain was identified in a study of T cell changes during pregnancy in multiple sclerosis. This clone was detected once. This CDR3 region has 14 residues. Germline values: CDR1 SGDLS, CDR2 YYNGEE. V dropped 3 bases and J dropped 0 bases, with 9 bases sitting between them. Libraries were prepared by immunoSEQ multiplex PCR; TCRdb keeps only in-frame clonotypes and omits some of them. The sample records more than 60,000 clones, approximately 93% being singletons. This chain joins TRBV9 and TRBJ1-1; tentative D call: TRBD1 (6 bases). This sample comprised peripheral blood, obtained in the second trimester of pregnancy. This TCR derives from a female donor with multiple sclerosis, enrolled in a pregnancy study. CDR3 amino acids: CASSAQGLNTEAFF. DNA of the CDR3: TGTGCCAGCAGCGCACAGGGCCTGAACACTGAAGCTTTCTTT. The variable domain in full, completed from reference TRBV9 and TRBJ1-1, reads DSGVTQTPKHLITATGQRVTLRCSPRSGDLSVYWYQQSLDQGLQFLIQYYNGEERAKGNILERFSAQQFPDLHSELNLSSLELGDSALYFCASSAQGLNTEAFFGQGTRLTVV.